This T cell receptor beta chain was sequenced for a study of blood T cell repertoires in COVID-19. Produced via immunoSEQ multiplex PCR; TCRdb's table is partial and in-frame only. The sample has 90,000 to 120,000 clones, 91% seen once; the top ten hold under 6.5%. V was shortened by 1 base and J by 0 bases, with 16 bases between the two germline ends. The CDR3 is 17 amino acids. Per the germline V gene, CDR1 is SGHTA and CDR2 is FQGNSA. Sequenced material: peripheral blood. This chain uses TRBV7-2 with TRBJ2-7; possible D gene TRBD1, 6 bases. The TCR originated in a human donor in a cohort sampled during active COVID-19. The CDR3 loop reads CASSLGSYRESSYEQYF. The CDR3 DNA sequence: TGTGCCAGCAGCTTAGGTTCATACAGGGAGAGCTCCTACGAGCAGTACTTC.